This T cell receptor (beta chain) appears in the sequencing data of a study of Ad26.COV2.S vaccination and SARS-CoV-2 variants. The CDR3 length is 15 residues. Germline V gene lookup returns CDR1 KGHSH and CDR2 LQKENI. V lost 4 bases and J lost 6, with 15 bases in between. TCRdb's copy holds only in-frame clones and misses some; the assay was immunoSEQ multiplex PCR. In the table there are fewer than 400,000 clones, around four fifths of which are singletons. Treatment noted: around 19 received Ad26.COV2.S at low or high dose, single or two shots; 5 received placebo; per-sample allocation not given. Day 63 after the first injection of vaccine or placebo was the sampling time. The donor's status was that of an adult aged 18-55 years in Boston. An Ad26 vector that expressed Wuhan-strain SARS-CoV-2 spike constituted the vaccine.

V usage is TRBV18 and J usage is TRBJ2-2, with D hard to call. The origin of this receptor is a person aged 18-65 years who received the Ad26.COV2.S COVID-19 vaccine or a placebo. Sequenced material: peripheral blood, taken in a trial of Ad26.COV2.S vaccine versus placebo. Written as DNA, the CDR3 is TGTGCCAGCTCACTTCTCTCGACGGTCGCCGGGGAGCTGTTTTTT. Translating it yields CASSLLSTVAGELFF.